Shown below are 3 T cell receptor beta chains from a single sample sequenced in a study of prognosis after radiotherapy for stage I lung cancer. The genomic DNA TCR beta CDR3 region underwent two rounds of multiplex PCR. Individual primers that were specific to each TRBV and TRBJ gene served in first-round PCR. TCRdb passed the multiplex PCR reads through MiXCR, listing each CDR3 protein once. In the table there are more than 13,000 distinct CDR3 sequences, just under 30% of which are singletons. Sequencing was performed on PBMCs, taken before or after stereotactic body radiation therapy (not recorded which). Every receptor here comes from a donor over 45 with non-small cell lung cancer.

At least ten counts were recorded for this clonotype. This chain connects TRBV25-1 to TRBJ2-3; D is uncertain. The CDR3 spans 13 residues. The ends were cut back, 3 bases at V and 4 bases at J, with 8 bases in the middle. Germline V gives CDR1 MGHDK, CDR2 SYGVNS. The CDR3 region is CASSEADPDTQYF. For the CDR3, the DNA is TGTGCCAGCAGTGAGGCAGACCCAGATACGCAGTATTTT.

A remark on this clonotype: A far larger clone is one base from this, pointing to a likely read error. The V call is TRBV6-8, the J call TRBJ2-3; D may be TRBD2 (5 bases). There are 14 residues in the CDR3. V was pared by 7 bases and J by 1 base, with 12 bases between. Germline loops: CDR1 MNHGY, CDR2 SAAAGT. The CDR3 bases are TGTGCCAGCACCTCGGGCGGGTGCACAGATACGCAGTATTTT. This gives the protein CASTSGGCTDTQYF.

The CDR3 DNA reads as TGTGCCAGCAGACCGGACGGATCGAACACCGGGGAGCTGTTTTTT. This gives the protein CASRPDGSNTGELFF. The chain recombines TRBV12-3 or TRBV12-4 with TRBJ2-2; no firm D call. With 6 bases removed from V and 0 bases from J, the gap between germline ends came to 11 bases. The CDR3 sequence is 15 residues long.